A selection of T cell receptor beta chains follows, all from one sample in a study of T-cell reconstitution after alpha-beta-depleted transplantation in children. MiXCR, applied by TCRdb to the PCR reads, yields one record per CDR3 protein. The sample lists 90,000 to 100,000 distinct CDR3 sequences; approximately 12% were seen once. Material: PBMCs from the stem cell graft donor, obtained from the stem cell graft. The receptors shown here come from a human donor who donated a stem cell graft to a child with inherited bone marrow failure. The CDR3 runs from the conserved cysteine through the conserved F or W. The order of the fields is D gene, V gene, clone size, J gene, CDR3 DNA, CDR3 protein. The D gene is left open where the match is weak. Clone sizes are shown as once, few or many counts, or a class when the clone is expanded.

D gene: .
V gene: TRBV7-2
clone size: many
J gene: TRBJ2-7
CDR3 DNA: TGTGCCAGCAGCCCTGCCCTACGGTACGAGCAGTACTTC
CDR3 protein: CASSPALRYEQYF

D gene: .
V gene: TRBV11-2
clone size: many
J gene: TRBJ1-4
CDR3 DNA: TGTGCCAGCAGCCCCCACAACCTCAGAGCTAATGAAAAACTGTTTTTT
CDR3 protein: CASSPHNLRANEKLFF

D gene: .
V gene: TRBV2
clone size: many
J gene: TRBJ2-2
CDR3 DNA: TGTGCCGTCCAAGGTTCGCTGCGGGGAGACACCGGGGAGCTGTTTTTT
CDR3 protein: CAVQGSLRGDTGELFF